The clone carrying this T cell receptor beta chain was detected only a few times. This entry comes from a study of T cells in Graves' hyperthyroidism and ophthalmopathy. The TCR beta CDR3 regions underwent amplification using RNA transcripts as the source. HTBI primers were employed in a first-round RT-PCR of the TCR CDR3. TCRdb re-analysed the multiplex PCR reads in MiXCR, keeping a single row per CDR3 protein. The sample has about 380,000 distinct CDR3 sequences; around 18% are singletons. Sequencing input: blood. This clonotype was obtained from a man between 18 and 29 years old with Graves' ophthalmopathy.

The CDR3 sequence is CASSQDSRRSNQPQHF. CDR3 nucleotides: TGTGCCAGCAGCCAAGATTCAAGACGGAGCAATCAGCCCCAGCATTTT. V gene TRBV3-1 combines with J gene TRBJ1-5; D is uncertain. In germline, CDR1 is LGHDT, CDR2 YNNKEL (reference sequence). There are 16 residues in the CDR3. The germline V and J ends were trimmed by 0 bases and 1 base, with 10 bases remaining between them.